These 12 T cell receptor beta chains originate from one sample sequenced in a study of CD8+CD57+ T cells in acquired aplastic anemia. CD8+CD57+ cell expansion, shown by flow cytometry, had occurred in the patients selected for sequencing. Profiling of TCR beta VDJ combinations and CDR3 sequences used genomic DNA as template. TCRdb reanalysed the reads using MiXCR and keeps one entry per CDR3 protein. This sample has approximately 300,000 distinct CDR3 sequences; 56% occur once, and the top ten carry 1.3%. Sequencing was done on a sample of sorted CD4+, CD8+, or CD8+CD57+ T cells (not recorded which) from PBMCs. These receptors were taken from a human donor with aplastic anemia.

V gene TRBV7-8 combines with J gene TRBJ1-1; D possibly corresponds to TRBD1 (5 bases). The CDR3 is 14 amino acids. Germline lookup yields CDR1 SGHVS and CDR2 FQNEAQ. V was clipped by 5 bases and J by 5 bases, with 15 bases between them. The CDR3 is CASSTDGGQTEAFF. Here the CDR3 DNA reads TGTGCCAGCAGCACCGACGGAGGACAAACTGAAGCTTTCTTT.

The V and J genes are TRBV2 and TRBJ2-5; 10 bases agree with TRBD2. The trim removed 7 bases at V and 9 bases at J, leaving 11 bases unmatched. CDR3 size: 14 residues. Germline lookup yields CDR1 SNHLY and CDR2 FYNNEI. This chain's CDR3 is CASKSGGVGIPQYF. In DNA form, the CDR3 reads TGTGCCAGCAAAAGCGGGGGGGTTGGTATCCCCCAGTACTTC.

The CDR3 spells CASSFDRGLYNEQFF. CDR3 DNA: TGTGCCAGCAGCTTTGACAGGGGCCTATACAATGAGCAGTTCTTC. The chain has TRBV9 and TRBJ2-1; 8 bases fit TRBD1. The germline gives CDR1 SGDLS, CDR2 YYNGEE. This CDR3 has 15 residues. V was clipped by 4 bases and J by 4 bases; unmatched bases: 7.

The genes are TRBV7-9 and TRBJ2-4; the D gene is possibly TRBD2 (5 bases). This CDR3 region has 13 residues. Germline V gives CDR1 SEHNR, CDR2 FQNEAQ (reference sequence). The ends were cut back, 3 bases at V and 7 bases at J, with 10 bases in the middle. The CDR3: CASSLRERNIQYF. In DNA form, the CDR3 reads TGTGCCAGCAGCTTGAGGGAGAGGAACATTCAGTACTTC.

In this sample, this clonotype turned up many times. The V gene is TRBV5-1, the J gene TRBJ2-3; 10 nucleotides match TRBD2. The germline V gene has CDR1 SGHRS and CDR2 YFSETQ. This CDR3 spans 15 amino acids. The junction had 6 bases not matched to a gene; V was cut back by 3 bases and J by 5 bases. CDR3 region: CASSYSGRVVDTQYF. For the CDR3, the DNA is TGCGCCAGCAGCTACAGCGGGAGGGTAGTAGATACGCAGTATTTT.

V usage is TRBV7-3 and J usage is TRBJ2-5; D may be TRBD2 (6 bases). Germline V gives CDR1 SGHTA, CDR2 FQGTGA. The CDR3 totals 13 residues. Trimming pared 2 bases from V and 4 bases from J, leaving 8 bases between. The CDR3 is CASSLRGAETQYF. For the CDR3, the DNA is TGTGCCAGCAGCTTACGCGGGGCAGAGACCCAGTACTTC.

The chain links TRBV29-1 to TRBJ2-5; tentative D call: TRBD1 (5 bases). The germline V gene has CDR1 SQVTM and CDR2 ANQGSEA. This CDR3 has 13 amino acids. Trimming removed 4 bases from V and 5 bases from J, with 14 bases in between. CDR3 bases: TGCAGCGTTGTGGGCAGGGCGCTTGAGACCCAGTACTTC. Protein sequence: CSVVGRALETQYF.

This clonotype was found many times. This rearrangement joins TRBV4-1 to TRBJ2-5; possible D gene TRBD1, 6 bases. This CDR3 comprises 14 residues. Trimming pared 5 bases from V and 4 bases from J, leaving 14 bases between. Germline CDR1 reads MGHRA; CDR2 reads YSYEKL. The CDR3 DNA reads as TGCGCCAGCAGCAGTTACAGGGTTGGAGAGACCCAGTACTTC. It codes for CASSSYRVGETQYF.

The V and J genes are TRBV7-2 and TRBJ2-7, with 10 bases fitting TRBD1. The germline gives CDR1 SGHTA, CDR2 FQGNSA. The CDR3 runs to 15 residues. After removal of 9 bases from V and 0 bases from J, the junction contained 8 bases not matched to a gene. The CDR3: CASSRGDRGSYEQYF. CDR3 nucleotide sequence: TGTGCCAGTAGTAGAGGGGACAGGGGCTCCTACGAGCAGTACTTC.

This clonotype was seen at least ten times. The chain employs TRBV6-1 and TRBJ1-2, with D hard to call. The CDR3 runs 14 residues. Between the trimmed V and J ends, which lost 3 bases and 8 bases, there was a span of 16 bases. Germline V gives CDR1 MNHNS, CDR2 SASEGT. The CDR3 DNA reads as TGTGCCAGCAGTGAGAGACCCAGGTCAGGCGGCTACACCTTC. It yields the protein CASSERPRSGGYTF.

The table lists this clonotype with a count of one. The rearrangement links TRBV19 to TRBJ1-5; 7 bases align to TRBD1. Germline values: CDR1 LNHDA, CDR2 SQIVND (reference sequence). CDR3 length: 14 residues. The V segment lost 7 bases and the J segment 6 bases; nucleotides outside the gene matches: 9. CDR3 in amino acids: CASNSDRVGQPQHF. The CDR3 coding sequence is TGTGCCAGTAACTCCGACAGGGTAGGTCAGCCCCAGCATTTT.

This clonotype was recorded at least ten times. The chain carries TRBV7-9 and TRBJ2-7, with D tentatively TRBD2 (6 bases). Germline V gene data show CDR1 as SEHNR and CDR2 as FQNEAQ (reference sequence). Trimming pared 5 bases from V and 1 base from J, leaving 15 bases between. This CDR3 has 15 amino acids. This CDR3 is CASSPPGTGSYEQYF. The DNA for the CDR3 is TGTGCCAGCAGCCCCCCTGGGACTGGATCCTACGAGCAGTACTTC.